The present TCR beta chain was sequenced within a study of blood T cell repertoires in COVID-19. At the level of the study: The origin of the acute and convalescent COVID-19 samples was the United States, Italy and Spain.

Self-reported history from a screening survey and questionnaire set each donor's cohort. Per germline, CDR1 SEHNR and CDR2 FQNEAQ (reference sequence). Losses at the gene ends were 4 bases for V and 3 bases for J; bases not matched to a gene: 9. The CDR3 spans 15 residues. How the authors handled the data: Reference gene primer amplification in the assay estimated nucleated cell counts. Assay used: immunoSEQ multiplex PCR; TCRdb lists only in-frame clones, some missing. The V and J calls and clone size are taken from that table; D and trimming were inferred from the DNA. The sample records 350,000 or so clones, around nine tenths being singletons.

The source is a young woman who had been exposed to COVID-19. The J gene is TRBJ2-7, the V gene TRBV7-9; TRBD1 matches at 7 bases. Sequencing was carried out using PBMCs or T cells enriched from blood (not recorded which). This CDR3 is CASSSPPTGFYEQYF. The CDR3 DNA sequence: TGTGCCAGCAGCTCGCCCCCGACAGGGTTCTACGAGCAGTACTTC.